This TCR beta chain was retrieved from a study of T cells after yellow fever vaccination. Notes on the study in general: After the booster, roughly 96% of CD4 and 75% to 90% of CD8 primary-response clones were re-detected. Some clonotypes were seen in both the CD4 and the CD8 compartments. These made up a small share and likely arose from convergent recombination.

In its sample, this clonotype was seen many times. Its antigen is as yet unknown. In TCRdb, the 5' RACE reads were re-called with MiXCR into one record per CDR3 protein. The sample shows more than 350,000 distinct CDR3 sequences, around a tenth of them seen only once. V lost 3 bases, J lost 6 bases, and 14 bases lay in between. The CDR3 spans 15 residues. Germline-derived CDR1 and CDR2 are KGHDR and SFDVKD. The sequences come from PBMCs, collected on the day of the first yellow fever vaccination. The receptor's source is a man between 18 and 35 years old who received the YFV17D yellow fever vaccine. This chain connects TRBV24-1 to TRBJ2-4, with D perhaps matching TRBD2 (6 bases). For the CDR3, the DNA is TGTGCCACCAGTGATGGAGGGGTCCTAGGAAACATTCAGTACTTC. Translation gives CATSDGGVLGNIQYF.